Shown below are 12 T cell receptor beta chains from a single sample sequenced in a study of shared clonotypes between healthy human individuals. The table came from immunoSEQ multiplex PCR; TCRdb's copy has only in-frame clones and leaves some out. This table holds roughly 1 million clones, approximately 68% found once. The sample was memory CD4+ T cells sorted from blood. Subset indicated: CD45RA-negative fraction. The origin of the receptors is a man between 18 and 29 years old in good health.

This clone was picked up one time. This chain connects TRBV7-2 to TRBJ1-2, with D perhaps TRBD1 (5 bases). The CDR3 runs to 19 residues. Germline values: CDR1 SGHTA, CDR2 FQGNSA. V gave up 6 bases and J gave up 4 bases, with 30 bases separating them. The CDR3 region has the DNA TGTGCCAGCAGGCCCAATCAGGGCAGGGCGGGTTTTGTCGGCTATGGCTACACCTTC. This encodes CASRPNQGRAGFVGYGYTF.

This chain connects TRBV5-8 to TRBJ1-5; TRBD1 matches 7 bases. This CDR3 has 15 residues. The V gene's germline CDR1 is SGHTS and CDR2 YDEGEE. The junction had 10 bases not matched to a gene; V was cut back by 1 base and J by 9 bases. The CDR3 loop reads CASSLSGDSSLPQHF. Here the CDR3 DNA reads TGTGCCAGCAGCTTGAGTGGGGACAGTAGTTTGCCCCAGCATTTT.

This clone has at least ten counts. The same CDR3 arises from other DNA sequences in this sample as well. V and J are TRBV2 and TRBJ1-1, with D tentatively TRBD1 (5 bases). With 2 bases removed from V and 1 base from J, the gap between germline ends came to 11 bases. Germline V gene sequence: CDR1 SNHLY, CDR2 FYNNEI. CDR3 length equals 15 residues. CDR3 amino acids: CASSERAGQNTEAFF. In DNA, the CDR3 is TGTGCCAGCAGTGAACGGGCAGGACAGAACACTGAAGCTTTCTTT.

This clone was counted between two and nine times. J is TRBJ1-2 and V is TRBV28, with TRBD1 identical over 9 bases. V was clipped by 6 bases and J by 2 bases; unmatched bases: 13. Germline loops: CDR1 MDHEN, CDR2 SYDVKM. This CDR3 spans 17 amino acids. This chain's CDR3 is CASSPSYPTGGNYGYTF. DNA for the CDR3: TGTGCCAGCAGCCCCAGTTATCCCACAGGGGGCAACTATGGCTACACCTTC.

The V and J genes are TRBV2 and TRBJ2-1; no clear D gene. The CDR3 sequence is 14 residues long. The V end lost 7 bases, the J end lost 4 bases, and 14 bases lay between the germline ends. Germline CDR1 reads SNHLY; CDR2 reads FYNNEI. CDR3: CASTLAATYNEQFF. DNA for the CDR3: TGTGCCAGCACCCTGGCAGCGACTTACAATGAGCAGTTCTTC.

J is TRBJ1-1 and V is TRBV28, with 7 bases identical to TRBD1. Germline V lookup: CDR1 MDHEN, CDR2 SYDVKM. J lost 8 bases, V lost 5 bases, and 11 bases had no gene match. This CDR3 spans 14 amino acids. The CDR3 region is CASSDRAPSWEAFF. The CDR3 DNA reads as TGTGCCAGCAGTGACAGGGCCCCCTCATGGGAAGCTTTCTTT.

This chain connects TRBV7-9 to TRBJ2-7; TRBD1 agrees at 9 bases. Germline V lookup: CDR1 SEHNR, CDR2 FQNEAQ (reference sequence). The CDR3 extends over 15 amino acids. After removal of 5 bases from V and 5 bases from J, the junction contained 10 bases not matched to a gene. CDR3 amino acids: CASSAYRTGEDEQYF. For the CDR3, the DNA is TGTGCCAGCAGCGCGTACCGGACAGGGGAGGACGAGCAGTACTTC.

V is TRBV25-1 and J is TRBJ2-6, with no clear D. Germline V gives CDR1 MGHDK, CDR2 SYGVNS. This CDR3 has 15 amino acids. Deletions cut 1 base from V and 0 bases from J, with 4 bases between. The CDR3 here is CASSEFPSGANVLTF. As DNA, the CDR3 is TGTGCCAGCAGTGAATTCCCCTCTGGGGCCAACGTCCTGACTTTC.

The chain is built from TRBV10-2 and TRBJ1-3; possibly TRBD1 for D (5 bases). The CDR3 is 14 amino acids. V shed 2 bases and J shed 4 bases, with 9 bases lying between them. Germline values: CDR1 WSHSY, CDR2 SAAADI. The CDR3 loop reads CASSEGATGNTIYF. CDR3 nucleotides: TGCGCCAGCAGTGAGGGGGCAACGGGAAACACCATATATTTT.

The V call is TRBV5-8, the J call TRBJ1-5; D remains unclear. The ends were cut back, 4 bases at V and 1 base at J, with 12 bases in the middle. This CDR3 has 15 residues. Germline CDR1 reads SGHTS; CDR2 reads YDEGEE. CDR3 region: CASSRGSLSNQPQHF. The CDR3 DNA sequence: TGTGCCAGCAGCCGGGGAAGTTTGAGCAATCAGCCCCAGCATTTT.

The count of this clone is one. This sequence joins TRBV5-1 and TRBJ2-1, with 8 bases fitting TRBD2. CDR1 is SGHRS, CDR2 YFSETQ, per germline. This CDR3 comprises 17 residues. With 4 bases clipped from V and 0 bases from J, the junction kept 9 bases outside the gene matches. This CDR3 is CASSPTTGLASYNEQFF. The CDR3 nucleotides read TGCGCCAGCAGCCCGACGACAGGACTAGCCTCCTACAATGAGCAGTTCTTC.

The chain recombines TRBV9 with TRBJ1-3, with D uncertain. Trimming pared 7 bases from V and 2 bases from J, leaving 10 bases between. Germline V CDR1 and CDR2: SGDLS, YYNGEE. The CDR3 spans 13 residues. The CDR3 coding sequence is TGTGCCAGCGGAGTAGGGACTGGAAACACCATATATTTT. Its protein product is CASGVGTGNTIYF.